A single sample is the source of the 9 T cell receptor beta chains below, sequenced in a study of cytotoxic CD8 clonotypes in ibrutinib-treated CLL (dated by TCRdb to the early 2020s). This specimen's time point label, interpreted: approximately 25 months on ibrutinib. Libraries came from the immunoSEQ multiplex PCR assay. What TCRdb holds here is the immuneACCESS table cut down to in-frame rearrangements. Part of the clones is not present; checked against another copy, under half of the missing clones reflect an unresolved V gene, and the others are unexplained. In this sample the table shows hundreds of thousands of clones, roughly 70% of which occur a single time. The ten largest clones add up to approximately 15% of the sample. This material consisted of PBMCs, taken after 24 months of ibrutinib treatment. These receptors were taken from a human donor with chronic lymphocytic leukemia.

The chain uses TRBV7-9 and TRBJ2-7, with 11 nucleotides matching TRBD2. The V segment lost 4 bases and the J segment 3 bases; nucleotides outside the gene matches: 8. The CDR3 has 16 residues. From germline, CDR1 is SEHNR and CDR2 FQNEAQ (reference sequence). The CDR3 DNA sequence: TGTGCCAGCAGCTCACAACCGGGACTAGCGGTCTACGAGCAGTACTTC. Amino acids: CASSSQPGLAVYEQYF. Looking up the rest from reference TRBV7-9 and TRBJ2-7 gives the full variable domain: DTGVSQNPRHKITKRGQNVTFRCDPISEHNRLYWYRQTLGQGPEFLTYFQNEAQLEKSRLLSDRFSAERPKGSFSTLEIQRTEQGDSAMYLCASSSQPGLAVYEQYFGPGTRLTVT.

This chain links TRBV7-2 with TRBJ2-3; TRBD2 might be the D (5 bases). V was shortened by 2 bases and J by 6 bases, with 9 bases between the two germline ends. The CDR3 contains 13 residues. Germline V gives CDR1 SGHTA, CDR2 FQGNSA. The DNA for the CDR3 is TGTGCCAGCAGCTTAATGCAGCGGGATACGCAGTATTTT. Translated, it gives CASSLMQRDTQYF.

J is TRBJ2-7 and V is TRBV11-2; 10 bases line up with TRBD1. The CDR3 consists of 16 residues. The germline gives CDR1 SGHAT, CDR2 FQNNGV. Losses at the gene ends were 3 bases for V and 5 bases for J; bases not matched to a gene: 10. As DNA, the CDR3 is TGTGCCAGCAGCTTTCGTCCGGGACAGGGGAGCCACGAGCAGTACTTC. Its protein product is CASSFRPGQGSHEQYF. The variable domain in full, completed from reference TRBV11-2 and TRBJ2-7, reads EAGVAQSPRYKIIEKRQSVAFWCNPISGHATLYWYQQILGQGPKLLIQFQNNGVVDDSQLPKDRFSAERLKGVDSTLKIQPAKLEDSAVYLCASSFRPGQGSHEQYFGPGTRLTVT.

This sequence joins TRBV30 and TRBJ2-7, with 10 bases lining up with TRBD2. This CDR3 is built from 12 residues. Trimming cost V 4 bases and J 10 bases; bases outside gene matches: 7. Germline V gene data show CDR1 as GTSNPN and CDR2 as SVGIG (reference sequence). The CDR3 region is CAWTAGGPIQYF. The CDR3 region has the DNA TGTGCCTGGACAGCGGGAGGGCCGATTCAGTACTTC. The full variable domain, completed using reference TRBV30 and TRBJ2-7, is SQTIHQWPATLVQPVGSPLSLECTVEGTSNPNLYWYRQAAGRGLQLLFYSVGIGQISSEVPQNLSASRPQDRQFILSSKKLLLSDSGFYLCAWTAGGPIQYFGPGTRLTVT.

V and J are TRBV5-1 and TRBJ2-2; a possible D gene is TRBD2 (5 bases). Germline-derived CDR1 and CDR2 are SGHRS and YFSETQ. The V end was cut by 0 bases, the J end by 4 bases, with 10 bases between. The CDR3 loop spans 15 amino acids. The CDR3 region has the DNA TGCGCCAGCAGCTTGGAGAGCGGAACCACCGGGGAGCTGTTTTTT. This encodes CASSLESGTTGELFF.

The rearrangement links TRBV11-2 to TRBJ2-7; D is unclear. Trimming cost V 1 base and J 6 bases, with 13 bases left between them. Germline CDR1 SGHAT, CDR2 FQNNGV. The CDR3 sequence is 14 residues long. The CDR3 loop reads CASSLAGGVSEQYF. The CDR3 DNA reads as TGTGCCAGCAGCTTAGCGGGTGGGGTGAGCGAGCAGTACTTC.

J is TRBJ1-4 and V is TRBV7-2, with 8 nucleotides matching TRBD1. The CDR3 loop spans 15 amino acids. CDR1 SGHTA and CDR2 FQGNSA come from the germline V gene. V shed 2 bases and J 7 bases; nucleotides not matched to a gene: 6. The CDR3 DNA follows: TGTGCCAGCAGCTTACAGGGGGCAGGTATTGAAAAACTGTTTTTT. It translates to CASSLQGAGIEKLFF.

The chain recombines TRBV27 with TRBJ2-7; a weak D match, TRBD1 (6 bases). Germline assignment: CDR1 MNHEY and CDR2 SMNVEV (reference sequence). V was pared by 4 bases and J by 3 bases, with 13 bases between. This CDR3 contains 14 residues. CDR3 sequence: CASSSTPQGYEQYF. CDR3 sequence (DNA): TGTGCCAGCAGTTCTACCCCACAGGGCTACGAGCAGTACTTC.

V usage is TRBV11-2 and J usage is TRBJ1-1; D is unclear. The CDR3 sequence is 14 residues long. Germline V gene data show CDR1 as SGHAT and CDR2 as FQNNGV. Trimming removed 5 bases at V and 10 bases at J, with 20 bases between. As DNA, the CDR3 is TGTGCCAGCAGCCCACAGACCTCCCAAGGGCCAGCTTTCTTT. It yields the protein CASSPQTSQGPAFF.